The 12 T cell receptor beta chains presented below share a single source sample, sequenced in a study of blood T cell repertoires in COVID-19. TCRdb's copy holds only in-frame clones and misses some; the assay was immunoSEQ multiplex PCR. The data hold roughly 140,000 clones, with approximately 85% observed a single time. Sequencing input: peripheral blood. These receptors were collected from a man aged 50 to 59 with acute or convalescent COVID-19.

This clone was recorded a few times. The chain has TRBV5-1 and TRBJ1-2, with 8 bases aligning to TRBD1. Germline values: CDR1 SGHRS, CDR2 YFSETQ. With 4 bases clipped from V and 8 bases from J, the junction kept 4 bases outside the gene matches. CDR3 length: 12 residues. CDR3: CASSGTGQGYTF. The CDR3 region has the DNA TGCGCCAGCAGCGGGACAGGTCAAGGCTACACCTTC.

Worth noting for this clone: An end of the junction does not agree with germline; a read error may underlie this. CDR3 nucleotides: TGTGCCAGCAGTGGGGACAGTTGGATCCCGTACTTT. Translated, it gives CASSGDSWIPYF. The chain employs TRBV12-3 or TRBV12-4 and TRBJ1-1; 7 bases map to TRBD1. The CDR3 is made up of 12 amino acids.

The chain carries TRBV5-6 and TRBJ2-7, with D perhaps TRBD1 (6 bases). V shed 4 bases and J shed 4 bases, with 15 bases lying between them. This CDR3 spans 14 amino acids. Germline-derived CDR1 and CDR2 are SGHDT and YYEEEE. The CDR3 DNA sequence: TGTGCCAGCAGCATGTCCGGGACACGTTACGAGCAGTACTTC. Encoded protein: CASSMSGTRYEQYF.

V gene TRBV7-3 combines with J gene TRBJ2-1; 8 positions match TRBD2. Germline CDR1 is SGHTA and CDR2 is FQGTGA. V dropped 1 base and J dropped 3; count of bases not matched to a gene: 11. The CDR3 runs 18 residues. The DNA for the CDR3 is TGTGCCAGCAGCTTAAGGTCCGTTTTTAGCGGGGACTACAATGAGCAGTTCTTC. Residues: CASSLRSVFSGDYNEQFF.

This CDR3 is CASSPRGGVSYEQYF. In DNA form, the CDR3 reads TGTGCCAGCAGTCCAAGAGGCGGGGTTTCCTACGAGCAGTACTTC. The rearrangement joins TRBV6-5 to TRBJ2-7; D is perhaps TRBD2 (6 bases). This CDR3 has 15 amino acids. Per germline, CDR1 MNHEY and CDR2 SVGAGI. Trimming left V 5 bases short and J 1 base short, with 15 bases between.

This chain joins TRBV9 and TRBJ1-1; no clear D gene. The CDR3 totals 13 residues. Germline assignment: CDR1 SGDLS and CDR2 YYNGEE. V was cut by 6 bases and J by 5 bases, with 14 bases left in between. The CDR3 spells CASTLIPGTEAFF. For the CDR3, the DNA is TGTGCCAGCACCCTTATTCCGGGGACTGAAGCTTTCTTT.

CDR3 nucleotide sequence: TGTGCCAGCAGCGTAGGTAGTAACTATGGCTACACCTTC. It is translated as CASSVGSNYGYTF. J is TRBJ1-2 and V is TRBV9; unclear D gene. V lost 0 bases and J lost 1, with 4 bases in between. The CDR3 has 13 residues. Germline loops: CDR1 SGDLS, CDR2 YYNGEE.

The rearrangement joins TRBV24-1 to TRBJ2-5; D ambiguous. The V and J ends lost 5 bases and 3 bases respectively, with 12 bases between them. The CDR3 is 14 amino acids. Germline CDR1 reads KGHDR; CDR2 reads SFDVKD. CDR3 in amino acids: CATSASPSEETQYF. CDR3 sequence (DNA): TGTGCCACCAGTGCATCGCCGAGTGAAGAGACCCAGTACTTC.

This rearrangement joins TRBV19 to TRBJ1-2; TRBD1 aligns across 7 bases. Germline V gene sequence: CDR1 LNHDA, CDR2 SQIVND (reference sequence). The CDR3 extends over 12 amino acids. V trimming: 4 bases; J trimming: 5 bases; junction bases outside the gene matches: 1. The CDR3 is CASSRQGYGYTF. The CDR3 DNA is TGTGCCAGTAGTAGACAGGGATATGGCTACACCTTC.

The chain combines TRBV5-3 with TRBJ2-1; 7 nucleotides agree with TRBD2. TRBV5-3 is identified as an open reading frame with a role that is uncertain. V lost 5 bases to trimming and J lost 8 bases; unmatched junction nucleotides: 19. This CDR3 is 17 amino acids long. As DNA, the CDR3 is TGTGCCAGAAGTTACTTGTGGCCCGGCGGGGGAAGGTATGAGCAGTTCTTC. Protein product: CARSYLWPGGGRYEQFF.

The chain couples TRBV11-3 to TRBJ2-3; 10 nucleotides line up with TRBD1. Germline CDR1 and CDR2: SGHNT and YENEEA. The CDR3 runs 16 residues. Trimming cost V 6 bases and J 4 bases; bases outside gene matches: 10. CDR3 DNA sequence: TGTGCCAGCAGGCGAGCCGGGACAGGGGCCCCAGATACGCAGTATTTT. The encoded protein is CASRRAGTGAPDTQYF.

The chain links TRBV5-6 to TRBJ2-2, with a tentative D call TRBD1 (6 bases). Germline V gene data show CDR1 as SGHDT and CDR2 as YYEEEE. The CDR3 is made up of 16 amino acids. V lost 3 bases and J 4 bases, leaving 16 bases between the germline ends. The CDR3 is CASSSTGDRLTGELFF. The CDR3, as DNA: TGTGCCAGCAGCTCAACCGGTGACAGGCTCACCGGGGAGCTGTTTTTT.